This TCR beta chain derives from a study of CXCR3-negative and CXCR3-positive naive CD8 T cells. The TRB cDNA libraries were prepared by 5' RACE with UMI labels. TCRdb reprocessed the 5' RACE reads and keeps a single row for each CDR3 protein, giving no DNA. This table holds some 66,000 distinct CDR3 sequences. By frequency, this clonotype registers medium-sized (0.01 to 0.1%). Its antigen remains unknown. Study results and limitations: Naive cells used TRBV-TRBJ genes in much the same way whether CXCR3-negative or CXCR3-positive; memory cells did not.

The CDR3 covers 15 residues. Germline V CDR1 and CDR2: SSHAT, FNYEAQ (reference sequence). The genes are TRBV7-7 and TRBJ2-2; TCRdb outputs TRBD2, but without DNA this stays unchecked. Sequenced: naive CXCR3- CD8+ T cells from blood. Subset: CD45RO-CCR7+CD27+CD95- naive CD8+ T cells lacking CXCR3 (TNR3-). This receptor was taken from a human donor in good health. Some clones in this sample may be carry-over from other donors' samples. CDR3 in amino acids: CASSYLAVGHGELFF. Full variable domain (remainder filled in from reference TRBV7-7 and TRBJ2-2): GAGVSQSPRYKVTKRGQDVTLRCDPISSHATLYWYQQALGQGPEFLTYFNYEAQPDKSGLPSDRFSAERPEGSISTLTIQRTEQRDSAMYRCASSYLAVGHGELFFGEGSRLTVL.